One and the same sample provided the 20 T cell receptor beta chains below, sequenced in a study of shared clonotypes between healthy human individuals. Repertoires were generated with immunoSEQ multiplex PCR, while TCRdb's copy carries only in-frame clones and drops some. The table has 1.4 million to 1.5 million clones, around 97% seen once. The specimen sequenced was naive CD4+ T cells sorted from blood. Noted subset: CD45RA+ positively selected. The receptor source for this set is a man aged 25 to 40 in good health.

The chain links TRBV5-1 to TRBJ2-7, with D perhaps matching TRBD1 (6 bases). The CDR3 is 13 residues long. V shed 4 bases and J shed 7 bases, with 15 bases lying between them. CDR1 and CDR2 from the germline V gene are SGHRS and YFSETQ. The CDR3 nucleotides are TGCGCCAGCAGCCCCTCACAGGGAAGGGAGCAGTACTTC. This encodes CASSPSQGREQYF.

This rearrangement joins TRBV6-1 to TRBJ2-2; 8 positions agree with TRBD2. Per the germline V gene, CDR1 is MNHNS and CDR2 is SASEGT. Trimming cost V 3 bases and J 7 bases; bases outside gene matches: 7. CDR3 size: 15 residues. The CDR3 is CASSEPGLEVGELFF. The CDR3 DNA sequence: TGTGCCAGCAGTGAGCCGGGACTAGAGGTCGGGGAGCTGTTTTTT.

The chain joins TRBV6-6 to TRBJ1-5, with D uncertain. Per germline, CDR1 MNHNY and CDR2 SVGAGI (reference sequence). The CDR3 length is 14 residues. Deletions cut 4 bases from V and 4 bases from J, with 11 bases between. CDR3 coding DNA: TGTGCCAGCAGTTCTCTTTCGGCGAATCAGCCCCAGCATTTT. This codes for CASSSLSANQPQHF.

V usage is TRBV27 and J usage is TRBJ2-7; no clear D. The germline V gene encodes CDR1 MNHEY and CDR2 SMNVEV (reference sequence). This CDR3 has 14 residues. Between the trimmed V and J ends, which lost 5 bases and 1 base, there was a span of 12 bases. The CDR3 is CASSPSWGSYEQYF. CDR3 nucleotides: TGTGCCAGCAGTCCTAGTTGGGGATCCTACGAGCAGTACTTC.

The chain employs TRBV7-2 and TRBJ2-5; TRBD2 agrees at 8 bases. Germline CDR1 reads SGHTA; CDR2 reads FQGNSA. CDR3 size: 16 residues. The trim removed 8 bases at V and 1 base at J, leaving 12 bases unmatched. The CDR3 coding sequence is TGTGCCAGCCCTAAGTCGAGCGGGGGACTCCAAGAGACCCAGTACTTC. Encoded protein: CASPKSSGGLQETQYF.

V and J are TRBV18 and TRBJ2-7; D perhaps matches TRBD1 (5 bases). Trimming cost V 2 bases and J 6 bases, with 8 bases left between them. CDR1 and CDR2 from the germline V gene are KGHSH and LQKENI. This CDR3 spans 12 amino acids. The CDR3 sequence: CASSPVRGEQYF. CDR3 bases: TGTGCCAGCTCACCAGTAAGGGGCGAGCAGTACTTC.

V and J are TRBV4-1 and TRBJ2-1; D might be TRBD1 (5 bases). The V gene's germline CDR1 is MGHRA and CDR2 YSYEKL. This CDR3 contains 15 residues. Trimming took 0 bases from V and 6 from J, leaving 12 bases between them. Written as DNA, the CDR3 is TGCGCCAGCAGCCAAGAGACGGGCAGGGTCAATGAGCAGTTCTTC. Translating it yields CASSQETGRVNEQFF.

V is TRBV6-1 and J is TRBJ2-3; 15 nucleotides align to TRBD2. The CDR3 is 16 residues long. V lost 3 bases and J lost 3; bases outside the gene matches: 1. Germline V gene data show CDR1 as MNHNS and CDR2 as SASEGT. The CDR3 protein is CASSEGLAGGTDTQYF. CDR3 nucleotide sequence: TGTGCCAGCAGTGAGGGACTAGCGGGAGGAACAGATACGCAGTATTTT.

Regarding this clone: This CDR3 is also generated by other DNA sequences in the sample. CDR3 sequence: CASSLGQGNIQYF. DNA of the CDR3: TGCGCCAGCAGCTTGGGACAGGGGAACATTCAGTACTTC. V usage is TRBV5-1 and J usage is TRBJ2-4, with 8 bases identical to TRBD1. This CDR3 is built from 13 residues. CDR1 and CDR2 from the germline V gene are SGHRS and YFSETQ. V shed 0 bases and J 7 bases; nucleotides not matched to a gene: 0. The full variable domain, with the rest looked up from reference TRBV5-1 and TRBJ2-4, is KAGVTQTPRYLIKTRGQQVTLSCSPISGHRSVSWYQQTPGQGLQFLFEYFSETQRNKGNFPGRFSGRQFSNSRSEMNVSTLELGDSALYLCASSLGQGNIQYFGAGTRLSVL.

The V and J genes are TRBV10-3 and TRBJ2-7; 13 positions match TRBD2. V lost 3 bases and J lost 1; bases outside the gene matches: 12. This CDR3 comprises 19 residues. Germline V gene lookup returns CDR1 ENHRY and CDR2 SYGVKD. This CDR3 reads CAISDALRGLAGSSYEQYF. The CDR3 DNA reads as TGTGCCATCAGTGATGCCCTCAGGGGACTAGCGGGATCTTCCTACGAGCAGTACTTC.

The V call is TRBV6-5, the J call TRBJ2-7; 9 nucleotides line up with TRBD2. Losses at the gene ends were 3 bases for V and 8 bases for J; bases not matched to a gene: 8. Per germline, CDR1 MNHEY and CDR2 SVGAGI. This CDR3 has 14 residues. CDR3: CASSYSLAGYKQYF. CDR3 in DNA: TGTGCCAGCAGTTATTCGCTAGCGGGATATAAGCAGTACTTC.

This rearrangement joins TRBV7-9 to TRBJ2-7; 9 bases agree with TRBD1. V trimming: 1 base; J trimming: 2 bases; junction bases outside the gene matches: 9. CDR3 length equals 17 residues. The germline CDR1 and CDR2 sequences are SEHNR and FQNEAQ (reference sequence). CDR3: CASSLVVGDRAPYEQYF. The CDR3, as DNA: TGTGCCAGCAGCTTAGTGGTCGGGGACAGGGCCCCCTACGAGCAGTACTTC. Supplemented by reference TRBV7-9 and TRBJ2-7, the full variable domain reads DTGVSQNPRHKITKRGQNVTFRCDPISEHNRLYWYRQTLGQGPEFLTYFQNEAQLEKSRLLSDRFSAERPKGSFSTLEIQRTEQGDSAMYLCASSLVVGDRAPYEQYFGPGTRLTVT.

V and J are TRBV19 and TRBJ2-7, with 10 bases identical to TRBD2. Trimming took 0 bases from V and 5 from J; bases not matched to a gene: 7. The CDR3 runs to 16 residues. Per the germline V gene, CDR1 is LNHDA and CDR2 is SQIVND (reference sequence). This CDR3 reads CASSIDSLAGANEQYF. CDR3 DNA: TGTGCCAGTAGTATAGATAGCCTAGCGGGAGCCAACGAGCAGTACTTC. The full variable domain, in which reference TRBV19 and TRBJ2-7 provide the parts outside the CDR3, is DGGITQSPKYLFRKEGQNVTLSCEQNLNHDAMYWYRQDPGQGLRLIYYSQIVNDFQKGDIAEGYSVSREKKESFPLTVTSAQKNPTAFYLCASSIDSLAGANEQYFGPGTRLTVT.

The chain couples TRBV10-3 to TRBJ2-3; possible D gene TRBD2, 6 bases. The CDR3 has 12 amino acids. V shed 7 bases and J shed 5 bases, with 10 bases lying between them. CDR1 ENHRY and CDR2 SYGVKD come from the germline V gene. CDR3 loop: CAIKNSGDTQYF. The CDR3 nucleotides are TGTGCCATCAAGAATAGCGGAGATACGCAGTATTTT.

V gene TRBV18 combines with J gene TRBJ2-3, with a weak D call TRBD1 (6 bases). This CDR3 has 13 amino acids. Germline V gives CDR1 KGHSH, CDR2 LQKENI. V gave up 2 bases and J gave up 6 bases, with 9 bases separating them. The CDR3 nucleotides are TGTGCCAGCTCACCAAACAGGGAGGATACGCAGTATTTT. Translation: CASSPNREDTQYF.

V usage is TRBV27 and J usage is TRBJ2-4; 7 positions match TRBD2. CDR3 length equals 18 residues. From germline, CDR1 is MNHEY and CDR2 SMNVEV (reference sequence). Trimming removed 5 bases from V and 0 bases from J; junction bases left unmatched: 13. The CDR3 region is CASSPHPGLPIAKNIQYF. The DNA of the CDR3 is TGTGCCAGCAGTCCCCATCCGGGACTACCCATAGCCAAAAACATTCAGTACTTC.

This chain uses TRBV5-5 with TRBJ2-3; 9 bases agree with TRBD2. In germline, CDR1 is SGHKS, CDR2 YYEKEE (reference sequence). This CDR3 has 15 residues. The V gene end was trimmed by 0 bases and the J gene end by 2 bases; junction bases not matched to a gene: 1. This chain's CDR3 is CASSLGGRATDTQYF. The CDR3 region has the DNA TGTGCCAGCAGCTTGGGCGGGAGGGCCACAGATACGCAGTATTTT.

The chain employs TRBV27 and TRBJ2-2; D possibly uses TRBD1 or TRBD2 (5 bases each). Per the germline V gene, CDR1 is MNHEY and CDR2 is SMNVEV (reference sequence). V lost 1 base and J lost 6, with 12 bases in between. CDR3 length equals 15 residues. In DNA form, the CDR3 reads TGTGCCAGCAGTTTATATTGGGGGAGTTCCGGGGAGCTGTTTTTT. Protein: CASSLYWGSSGELFF.

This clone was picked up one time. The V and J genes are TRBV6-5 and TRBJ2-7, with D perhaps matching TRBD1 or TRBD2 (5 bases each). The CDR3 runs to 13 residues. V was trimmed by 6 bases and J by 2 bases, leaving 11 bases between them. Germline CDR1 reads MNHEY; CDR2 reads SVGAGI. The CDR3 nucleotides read TGTGCCAGCAGCGAGCTGGGGGCCTACGAGCAGTACTTC. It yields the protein CASSELGAYEQYF.

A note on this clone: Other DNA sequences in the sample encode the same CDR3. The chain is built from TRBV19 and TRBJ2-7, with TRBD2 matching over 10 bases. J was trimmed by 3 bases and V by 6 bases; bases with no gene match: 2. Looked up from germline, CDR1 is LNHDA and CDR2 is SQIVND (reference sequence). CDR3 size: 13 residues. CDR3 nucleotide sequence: TGTGCCAGTAGGGTAGCGGGAGGCTACGAGCAGTACTTC. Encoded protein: CASRVAGGYEQYF.